This T cell receptor (beta chain) was retrieved from a study of technical replicates of blood from several donors. TCRdb's copy holds only in-frame clones and misses some; the assay was immunoSEQ multiplex PCR. The sample includes 74,000 or so clones, 96% of them seen just once. The germline V gene encodes CDR1 SGHTA and CDR2 FQGNSA. The V and J ends lost 1 base and 0 bases respectively, with 9 bases between them. The CDR3 contains 15 residues. This chain links TRBV7-2 with TRBJ1-2, with no clear D. The sequenced sample consisted of T cells isolated from PBMCs. The source is a human donor in good health. CDR3 amino acids: CASSLDVGTNYGYTF. The CDR3 region has the DNA TGTGCCAGCAGCTTAGACGTCGGGACTAACTATGGCTACACCTTC. Full variable domain (remainder filled in from reference TRBV7-2 and TRBJ1-2): GAGVSQSPSNKVTEKGKDVELRCDPISGHTALYWYRQSLGQGLEFLIYFQGNSAPDKSGLPSDRFSAERTGGSVSTLTIQRTQQEDSAVYLCASSLDVGTNYGYTFGSGTRLTVV.